The source of this T cell receptor (beta chain) is a study of blood T cell repertoires in COVID-19. Across the whole study: The origin of the acute and convalescent COVID-19 samples was the United States, Italy and Spain. Sample material is recorded as cDNA or gDNA derived from T cells, B-cell-depleted T cells, or PBMCs.

Germline assignment: CDR1 MNHNY and CDR2 SVGAGI (reference sequence). CDR3 size: 13 residues. V lost 5 bases and J lost 1, with 8 bases in between. As originally analysed: Quantification of nucleated cells was approximated via reference gene primer amplification. Generated by immunoSEQ multiplex PCR, the TCRdb table keeps only in-frame clones and is missing some. For V, J and clone size, that table is used; D and trimming come from the DNA. The repertoire has 130,000 to 150,000 clones, around four fifths of them found once; the top ten carry roughly two fifths. The chain joins TRBV6-6 to TRBJ1-1; no clear D gene. The source is a human donor in a cohort sampled during active COVID-19. Sequencing used peripheral blood. This CDR3 is CASSQQPNTEAFF. Written as DNA, the CDR3 is TGTGCCAGCAGTCAACAGCCGAACACTGAAGCTTTCTTT.